This T cell receptor (beta chain) was captured in a study of blood T cell repertoires in COVID-19. Whole-study context: Sample material is recorded as cDNA or gDNA derived from T cells, B-cell-depleted T cells, or PBMCs.

Patients at the Seattle site were enrolled during active infection and followed longitudinally. In the study's own analysis: It was from reference gene primer amplification that nucleated cell counts were estimated. The table came from immunoSEQ multiplex PCR; TCRdb's copy has only in-frame clones and leaves some out. The V and J calls and the clone size are those of that table, but D and trimming were determined from the DNA. The sample holds 160,000 or so clones, roughly 93% seen once. The V end lost 9 bases, the J end lost 5 bases, and 16 bases lay between the germline ends. CDR3 length equals 13 residues. The germline V gene has CDR1 MNHEY and CDR2 SVGAGI.

This TCR came from a woman in her sixties with COVID-19, enrolled during active disease. The specimen was peripheral blood. The chain carries TRBV6-5 and TRBJ1-1; D remains ambiguous. CDR3 nucleotide sequence: TGTGCCAGTCGAGACCTAGGAGAGACTGAAGCTTTCTTT. Translating it yields CASRDLGETEAFF.